This paragraph reports one T cell receptor beta chain. The data originate from a study of control samples from healthy donors and cancer patients. Sequenced by immunoSEQ multiplex PCR; TCRdb stores in-frame clones only, minus some. Here the sample spans around 80,000 clones, roughly 88% being singletons. The CDR3 loop spans 15 amino acids. V shed 4 bases and J 0 bases; nucleotides not matched to a gene: 8. Germline V lookup: CDR1 GTSNPN, CDR2 SVGIG (reference sequence). The genes are TRBV30 and TRBJ1-1; TRBD1 matches 7 bases. Sequenced sample: blood. The TCR was taken from a woman aged 50 to 65 in good health. The CDR3 region has the DNA TGTGCCTGGATAGACAGGGCTTTTGTGAACACTGAAGCTTTCTTT. Translation gives CAWIDRAFVNTEAFF.